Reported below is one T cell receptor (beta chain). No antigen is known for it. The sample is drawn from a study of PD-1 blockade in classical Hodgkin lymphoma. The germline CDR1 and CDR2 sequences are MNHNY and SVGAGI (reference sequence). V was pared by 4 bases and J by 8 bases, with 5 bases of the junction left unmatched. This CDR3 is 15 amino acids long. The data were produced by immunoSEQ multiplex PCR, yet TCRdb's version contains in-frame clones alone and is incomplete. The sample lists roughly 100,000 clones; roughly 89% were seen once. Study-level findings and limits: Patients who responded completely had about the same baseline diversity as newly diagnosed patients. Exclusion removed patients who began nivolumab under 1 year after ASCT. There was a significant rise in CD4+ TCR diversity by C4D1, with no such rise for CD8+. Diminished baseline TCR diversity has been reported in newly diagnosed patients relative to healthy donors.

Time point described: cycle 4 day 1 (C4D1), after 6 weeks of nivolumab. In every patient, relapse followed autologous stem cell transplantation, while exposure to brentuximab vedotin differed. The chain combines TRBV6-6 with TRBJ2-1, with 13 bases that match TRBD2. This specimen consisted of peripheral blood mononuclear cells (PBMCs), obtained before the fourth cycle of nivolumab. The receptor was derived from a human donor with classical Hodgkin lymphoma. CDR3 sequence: CASSFGLAGVYEQFF. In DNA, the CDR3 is TGTGCCAGCAGTTTCGGACTAGCGGGAGTGTATGAGCAGTTCTTC.